The 11 T cell receptor beta chains reported below all come from one sample, sequenced in a study of blood T cell repertoires in COVID-19. Measured with immunoSEQ multiplex PCR; TCRdb has only the in-frame clones, and not every one. The sample has a few hundred thousand clones; 80% to 90% are singletons. Sequences were obtained from peripheral blood. All receptors come from a woman aged 45-60 years with COVID-19, enrolled during active disease.

The CDR3 region is CASSHSTIRGTGELFF. The DNA of the CDR3 is TGTGCCAGCAGTCATTCCACCATAAGGGGGACCGGGGAGCTGTTTTTT. The chain joins TRBV3-1 (or the pseudogene TRBV3-2) to TRBJ2-2; a possible D gene is TRBD1 (6 bases). CDR3 length equals 16 residues. Deletions cut 6 bases from V and 5 bases from J, with 19 bases between. In germline, CDR1 is LGHDT, CDR2 YNNKEL (reference sequence).

The V gene is TRBV3-1 (or the pseudogene TRBV3-2), the J gene TRBJ2-7; 8 bases are shared with TRBD2. The CDR3 runs to 15 residues. Per germline, CDR1 LGHDT and CDR2 YNNKEL (reference sequence). Trimming took 1 base from V and 1 from J; bases not matched to a gene: 3. CDR3 sequence reads: CASSQATSGSYEQYF. The DNA for the CDR3 is TGTGCCAGCAGCCAAGCTACTAGCGGATCCTACGAGCAGTACTTC.

The CDR3 sequence is CASSEGVLSAGGGETQYF. DNA of the CDR3: TGTGCCAGCAGTGAAGGGGTTTTGAGCGCGGGAGGGGGGGAGACCCAGTACTTC. The chain couples TRBV6-1 to TRBJ2-5; the match to TRBD2 covers 9 bases. The ends lost 1 base at V and 5 bases at J; junction bases unmatched: 14. Germline lookup yields CDR1 MNHNS and CDR2 SASEGT. This CDR3 is 18 amino acids long.

The gene calls are TRBV28 and TRBJ2-5; D ambiguous. Trimming took 4 bases from V and 3 from J, leaving 12 bases between them. This CDR3 comprises 14 residues. Germline assignment: CDR1 MDHEN and CDR2 SYDVKM. The DNA of the CDR3 is TGTGCCAGCAGTTATCCGGGTAATAAAGAGACCCAGTACTTC. It is translated as CASSYPGNKETQYF.

Points on this clone: Distinct nucleotide sequences in the sample also encode this CDR3. The gene calls are TRBV6-5 and TRBJ2-5, with TRBD2 matching over 16 bases. This CDR3 has 15 residues. Trimming took 5 bases from V and 5 from J; bases not matched to a gene: 2. From germline, CDR1 is MNHEY and CDR2 SVGAGI. CDR3 protein: CASSRGLAGGETQYF. The CDR3 DNA follows: TGTGCCAGCAGTAGGGGACTAGCGGGAGGGGAGACCCAGTACTTC.

CDR3 residues: CASSFLAGNRYSSYNEQFF. The CDR3 nucleotides read TGTGCCAGCAGCTTTCTAGCGGGTAATCGGTATAGCTCCTACAATGAGCAGTTCTTC. The chain combines TRBV5-5 with TRBJ2-1, with 8 nucleotides matching TRBD2. Germline trimming cut 2 bases from V and 0 bases from J; bases unmatched to any gene: 13. Germline V gene lookup returns CDR1 SGHKS and CDR2 YYEKEE (reference sequence). The CDR3 has 19 amino acids.

This chain links TRBV4-2 with TRBJ1-3, with D perhaps matching TRBD1 (5 bases). The V end lost 1 base, the J end lost 8 bases, and 12 bases lay between the germline ends. The CDR3 covers 14 residues. Germline V gives CDR1 LGHNA, CDR2 YNFKEQ. DNA of the CDR3: TGTGCCAGCAGCCAAGGCCACGCAGGGTACACCATATATTTT. This sequence encodes CASSQGHAGYTIYF.

The chain links TRBV29-1 to TRBJ1-2; D remains unclear. Trimming left V 0 bases short and J 7 bases short, with 12 bases between. CDR3 length: 13 residues. Germline lookup yields CDR1 SQVTM and CDR2 ANQGSEA. The CDR3 is CSVEEWGVGGYTF. For the CDR3, the DNA is TGCAGCGTTGAAGAGTGGGGAGTTGGTGGCTACACCTTC.

The V gene is TRBV6-2 or TRBV6-3, the J gene TRBJ2-3; D call uncertain. Germline CDR1 is MNHEY and CDR2 is SVGEGT. Trimming removed 5 bases from V and 0 bases from J, with 12 bases in between. The CDR3 has 15 residues. The CDR3 region has the DNA TGTGCCAGCAGTCTCGGTCGCTCTAGCACAGATACGCAGTATTTT. This translates into CASSLGRSSTDTQYF.

The chain carries TRBV5-8 and TRBJ2-5; D is possibly TRBD1 (6 bases). The CDR3 is 16 residues long. Trimming shortened V by 1 base and J by 3 bases, and 16 bases separated the two germline ends. Germline loops: CDR1 SGHTS, CDR2 YDEGEE. CDR3 residues: CASSLFLGAGKETQYF. The CDR3 nucleotides read TGTGCCAGCAGCTTGTTTTTGGGGGCTGGGAAAGAGACCCAGTACTTC.

The chain employs TRBV28 and TRBJ1-1, with 10 bases aligning to TRBD1. Germline CDR1 MDHEN, CDR2 SYDVKM. Trimming took 6 bases from V and 1 from J; bases not matched to a gene: 5. The length of the CDR3 is 15 residues. CDR3 sequence reads: CASSRTGGGNTEAFF. The CDR3 DNA reads as TGTGCCAGCAGCCGGACAGGGGGGGGGAACACTGAAGCTTTCTTT. Full variable domain (missing parts from reference TRBV28 and TRBJ1-1): DVKVTQSSRYLVKRTGEKVFLECVQDMDHENMFWYRQDPGLGLRLIYFSYDVKMKEKGDIPEGYSVSREKKERFSLILESASTNQTSMYLCASSRTGGGNTEAFFGQGTRLTVV.